The 13 T cell receptor beta chains listed next were all sequenced from one sample in a study of blood T cell repertoires in COVID-19. Sequencing used immunoSEQ multiplex PCR; TCRdb keeps in-frame clones, though not all of them. The data hold approximately 110,000 clones, with 90% to 95% observed a single time. The material sequenced was peripheral blood. These receptor sequences come from a man aged 45 to 65 with COVID-19, enrolled during active disease.

This chain uses TRBV4-1 with TRBJ2-7; maybe TRBD2 (5 bases). Germline CDR1 is MGHRA and CDR2 is YSYEKL. This CDR3 has 14 residues. The germline V and J ends were trimmed by 5 bases and 7 bases, with 18 bases remaining between them. The CDR3 spells CASSRDRASGEQYF. CDR3 in DNA: TGCGCCAGCAGCAGGGATAGGGCATCGGGGGAGCAGTACTTC.

The gene calls are TRBV30 and TRBJ2-7; D uncertain. V was shortened by 3 bases and J by 3 bases, with 9 bases between the two germline ends. CDR3 size: 12 residues. Germline-derived CDR1 and CDR2 are GTSNPN and SVGIG (reference sequence). CDR3 loop: CAWSVYNYEQYF. CDR3 sequence (DNA): TGTGCCTGGAGCGTTTACAACTACGAGCAGTACTTC. The whole variable domain, remainder taken from reference TRBV30 and TRBJ2-7, is SQTIHQWPATLVQPVGSPLSLECTVEGTSNPNLYWYRQAAGRGLQLLFYSVGIGQISSEVPQNLSASRPQDRQFILSSKKLLLSDSGFYLCAWSVYNYEQYFGPGTRLTVT.

This clone showed up just once. This sequence joins TRBV30 and TRBJ2-5; 9 nucleotides match TRBD2. The CDR3 loop spans 15 amino acids. The germline V gene has CDR1 GTSNPN and CDR2 SVGIG (reference sequence). J was trimmed by 1 base and V by 1 base; bases with no gene match: 4. The CDR3 here is CAWSESGRIQETQYF. CDR3 DNA: TGTGCCTGGAGTGAAAGCGGGAGGATCCAAGAGACCCAGTACTTC.

This clone was found a few times. V is TRBV7-9 and J is TRBJ2-2; TRBD1 matches at 7 bases. CDR3 size: 17 residues. From germline, CDR1 is SEHNR and CDR2 FQNEAQ (reference sequence). The V and J ends lost 3 bases and 2 bases, in that order; junction bases with no gene match: 9. Written as DNA, the CDR3 is TGTGCCAGCAGCTTCACCGGGACAGAAATTAACACCGGGGAGCTGTTTTTT. Its protein is CASSFTGTEINTGELFF.

The genes are TRBV11-2 and TRBJ2-1, with TRBD2 matching over 14 bases. The CDR3 sequence is 17 residues long. Germline values: CDR1 SGHAT, CDR2 FQNNGV. V lost 4 bases and J lost 7; bases outside the gene matches: 9. CDR3 coding DNA: TGTGCCAGCAGCTCTTGGACTAGCGGGAGGCTTAGTAATGAGCAGTTCTTC. This encodes CASSSWTSGRLSNEQFF.

This sequence joins TRBV28 and TRBJ1-5; D is possibly TRBD1 (5 bases). The CDR3 totals 14 residues. The V end lost 5 bases, the J end lost 5 bases, and 13 bases lay between the germline ends. From germline, CDR1 is MDHEN and CDR2 SYDVKM. The CDR3 nucleotides read TGTGCCAGCAGTCCCCCAGGGCTTTATCAGCCCCAGCATTTT. Its protein product is CASSPPGLYQPQHF.

This chain connects TRBV6-4 to TRBJ2-6; maybe TRBD2 (5 bases). Looked up from germline, CDR1 is MRHNA and CDR2 is SNTAGT. The CDR3 runs 16 residues. V lost 0 bases and J 4 bases, leaving 10 bases between the germline ends. CDR3 in DNA: TGTGCCAGCAGTGACTCAGGTGGGGAGGGGGCCAACGTCCTGACTTTC. Its protein product is CASSDSGGEGANVLTF.

The rearrangement links TRBV18 to TRBJ2-7, with 7 bases lining up with TRBD2. This CDR3 has 13 residues. The V gene's germline CDR1 is KGHSH and CDR2 LQKENI. V lost 3 bases to trimming and J lost 2 bases; unmatched junction nucleotides: 1. The CDR3 here is CASSPAGAYEQYV. CDR3 DNA: TGTGCCAGCTCACCGGCGGGGGCCTACGAGCAGTACGTC.

The rearrangement joins TRBV29-1 to TRBJ2-1, with TRBD2 matching 12 bases. The CDR3 contains 15 residues. Trimming took 4 bases from V and 9 from J; bases not matched to a gene: 10. Germline V gene lookup returns CDR1 SQVTM and CDR2 ANQGSEA. The CDR3 DNA sequence: TGCAGCGTTGTAGGACTAGCGGGACCCGAGGGTGAGCAGTTCTTC. Protein product: CSVVGLAGPEGEQFF.

The V call is TRBV30, the J call TRBJ1-5; D not resolved. Germline assignment: CDR1 GTSNPN and CDR2 SVGIG (reference sequence). The CDR3 is 13 amino acids. Trimming cost V 0 bases and J 5 bases, with 8 bases left between them. The CDR3 reads CAWSVGVDQPQHF. The CDR3 nucleotides are TGTGCCTGGAGTGTAGGAGTTGATCAGCCCCAGCATTTT.

The rearrangement uses TRBV9 and TRBJ2-1; 8 bases are a match to TRBD2. CDR3 size: 15 residues. Germline V gives CDR1 SGDLS, CDR2 YYNGEE. V lost 4 bases and J lost 4; bases outside the gene matches: 7. The CDR3 bases are TGTGCCAGCAGCACCTCGGGAGGGCGATACAATGAGCAGTTCTTC. The encoded protein is CASSTSGGRYNEQFF.

The rearrangement joins TRBV4-1 to TRBJ2-3; TRBD2 agrees at 11 bases. The CDR3 extends over 16 amino acids. Germline V gene lookup returns CDR1 MGHRA and CDR2 YSYEKL. The junction had 2 bases not matched to a gene; V was cut back by 3 bases and J by 0 bases. The CDR3 DNA reads as TGCGCCAGCAGCCATGGGACTAGCGGAAGCACAGATACGCAGTATTTT. Translating gives CASSHGTSGSTDTQYF.

In this sample, this clone turned up once. Here the CDR3 reads CASSYRLLEATEAFF. In DNA, the CDR3 is TGTGCCAGCAGTTACCGGCTCCTAGAGGCCACTGAAGCTTTCTTT. The chain carries TRBV6-5 and TRBJ1-1; D is unclear. V was pared by 2 bases and J by 4 bases, with 14 bases between. The CDR3 consists of 15 residues. Germline V gives CDR1 MNHEY, CDR2 SVGAGI.